One and the same sample provided the 19 T cell receptor beta chains below, sequenced in a study of spatial heterogeneity in lung cancer. Indicated time point: sample taken at primary tumor resection. No cells were sorted before sequencing. The whole RNA sequenced was extracted from tumor, nontumor lung or frozen PBMC. MiXCR, run by TCRdb on the 5' RACE reads, gives a single entry per CDR3 protein. The data show about 80,000 distinct CDR3 sequences, roughly a fifth seen once. The sequences come from PBMCs, collected at surgery. These receptors were obtained from a male donor with early-stage non-small cell lung cancer.

The chain combines TRBV6-6 with TRBJ2-3, with TRBD2 identical over 9 bases. The CDR3 has 12 residues. Germline V CDR1 and CDR2: MNHNY, SVGAGI (reference sequence). V shed 11 bases and J 2 bases; nucleotides not matched to a gene: 2. This CDR3 reads CAGGGATDTQYF. In DNA form, the CDR3 reads TGTGCCGGCGGGGGGGCCACAGATACGCAGTATTTT.

This clonotype was observed a handful of times. This chain's CDR3 is CASSLLAGGALGRYEQYF. DNA of the CDR3: TGTGCCAGCAGTTTACTAGCGGGAGGGGCCCTCGGGCGGTACGAGCAGTACTTC. The rearrangement joins TRBV27 to TRBJ2-7; TRBD2 aligns across 12 bases. Looked up from germline, CDR1 is MNHEY and CDR2 is SMNVEV (reference sequence). J gave up 4 bases and V 2 bases, and 12 bases lay outside the gene matches. The CDR3 extends over 18 amino acids.

This chain uses TRBV5-6 with TRBJ1-5; weak D call: TRBD1 (6 bases). V was cut by 3 bases and J by 0 bases, with 16 bases left in between. Germline values: CDR1 SGHDT, CDR2 YYEEEE. This CDR3 spans 17 amino acids. CDR3 protein: CASSSNGQRSSNQPQHF. The CDR3 DNA is TGTGCCAGCAGCTCCAACGGACAGAGGAGTAGCAATCAGCCCCAGCATTTT.

Comment on this clonotype: Germline is not matched at one junction end, which may reflect a read error. The chain is built from TRBV7-7 and TRBJ2-2, with D possibly being TRBD2 (6 bases). The germline V gene encodes CDR1 SSHAT and CDR2 FNYEAQ (reference sequence). This CDR3 comprises 15 residues. The CDR3 sequence: CASSAGLANTGELFF. CDR3 nucleotides: TGTGCTAGCAGCGCGGGACTGGCGAACACCGGGGAGCTGTTTTTT.

Many counts were recorded for this clonotype. V gene TRBV12-3 or TRBV12-4 combines with J gene TRBJ1-1; no definite D call. This CDR3 is built from 13 residues. Trimming pared 3 bases from V and 2 bases from J, leaving 7 bases between. The CDR3 is CASSLMDNTEAFF. For the CDR3, the DNA is TGTGCCAGCAGTTTGATGGATAACACTGAAGCTTTCTTT.

This clonotype appeared many times. This chain uses TRBV28 with TRBJ2-2; tentative D call: TRBD2 (6 bases). Trimming removed 6 bases from V and 3 bases from J, with 11 bases in between. The length of the CDR3 is 14 residues. Germline lookup yields CDR1 MDHEN and CDR2 SYDVKM. The CDR3 region is CASSTGVYTGELFF. Here the CDR3 DNA reads TGTGCCAGCAGCACGGGGGTCTACACCGGGGAGCTGTTTTTT.

The chain has TRBV20-1 and TRBJ2-7; 7 nucleotides align to TRBD2. J was trimmed by 0 bases and V by 0 bases; bases with no gene match: 5. Per the germline V gene, CDR1 is DFQATT and CDR2 is SNEGSKA (reference sequence). The CDR3 length is 15 residues. CDR3 coding DNA: TGCAGTGCTAGAGATCGGGGCGGGAGCTCCTACGAGCAGTACTTC. As protein: CSARDRGGSSYEQYF.

A few counts support this clonotype. V usage is TRBV7-3 and J usage is TRBJ2-3; D possibly corresponds to TRBD1 (6 bases). V lost 5 bases, J lost 4 bases, and 16 bases lay in between. CDR3 length: 15 residues. Germline values: CDR1 SGHTA, CDR2 FQGTGA. CDR3 amino acids: CASSPGTPGADTQYF. In DNA form, the CDR3 reads TGTGCCAGCAGCCCCGGGACACCTGGGGCAGATACGCAGTATTTT.

V usage is TRBV5-1 and J usage is TRBJ1-4; no firm D call. V was clipped by 4 bases and J by 5 bases, with 9 bases between them. Per the germline V gene, CDR1 is SGHRS and CDR2 is YFSETQ. The CDR3 totals 13 residues. This CDR3 reads CASSPVRNEKLFF. The CDR3, as DNA: TGCGCCAGCAGCCCCGTGAGGAATGAAAAACTGTTTTTT.

This clonotype was seen repeatedly, ten times or more. J is TRBJ2-2 and V is TRBV20-1; TRBD2 agrees at 7 bases. The length of the CDR3 is 18 residues. V shed 4 bases and J 3 bases; nucleotides not matched to a gene: 17. The V gene's germline CDR1 is DFQATT and CDR2 SNEGSKA (reference sequence). The DNA of the CDR3 is TGCAGTGCTATCTCCGCGGGGGTAGGGGCGACGGACACCGGGGAGCTGTTTTTT. Translation: CSAISAGVGATDTGELFF.

The chain carries TRBV20-1 and TRBJ2-3; TRBD2 aligns across 7 bases. The CDR3 runs 14 residues. The germline gives CDR1 DFQATT, CDR2 SNEGSKA (reference sequence). V shed 5 bases, J shed 0 bases, and the junction held 5 bases outside the gene matches. As DNA, the CDR3 is TGCAGTGCTCCGAAGCGGGGAAGCACAGATACGCAGTATTTT. It specifies CSAPKRGSTDTQYF.

Concerning this clonotype: A much larger clone lies a single base off, so this may be a read error. This chain connects TRBV9 to TRBJ2-5, with 9 bases lining up with TRBD2. In germline, CDR1 is SGDLS, CDR2 YYNGEE. The length of the CDR3 is 15 residues. The CDR3, as DNA: TGTACCAGCAGCGAAAGCGGGAGGTCCCAAGAGACCCAGTACTTC. It codes for CTSSESGRSQETQYF.

The chain links TRBV7-2 to TRBJ2-3, with TRBD2 as a possible D gene (6 bases). Germline-derived CDR1 and CDR2 are SGHTA and FQGNSA. The germline V and J ends were trimmed by 5 bases and 0 bases, with 12 bases remaining between them. The CDR3 extends over 15 amino acids. CDR3 residues: CASSGRDLSTDTQYF. CDR3 nucleotides: TGTGCCAGCAGCGGCCGGGACTTAAGCACAGATACGCAGTATTTT.

This clonotype was counted at least ten times. This sequence joins TRBV7-9 and TRBJ1-6, with a tentative D call TRBD1 (5 bases). Trimming cost V 5 bases and J 7 bases, with 12 bases left between them. The CDR3 is 14 residues long. Germline V lookup: CDR1 SEHNR, CDR2 FQNEAQ (reference sequence). The CDR3 sequence is CASSLQGGNSPLHF. DNA for the CDR3: TGTGCCAGCAGCCTCCAGGGTGGGAATTCACCCCTCCACTTT.

V usage is TRBV7-2 and J usage is TRBJ1-1, with D perhaps TRBD1 (5 bases). V was clipped by 2 bases and J by 4 bases, with 14 bases between them. Germline CDR1 is SGHTA and CDR2 is FQGNSA. CDR3 length equals 15 residues. The CDR3 sequence is CASSLNSAGVTEAFF. The DNA for the CDR3 is TGTGCCAGCAGCTTAAATTCAGCGGGGGTCACTGAAGCTTTCTTT. Filled out from reference TRBV7-2 and TRBJ1-1, the complete variable domain reads GAGVSQSPSNKVTEKGKDVELRCDPISGHTALYWYRQSLGQGLEFLIYFQGNSAPDKSGLPSDRFSAERTGGSVSTLTIQRTQQEDSAVYLCASSLNSAGVTEAFFGQGTRLTVV.

Here the CDR3 DNA reads TGCAGTGCTATGGGCCCCAGCTCACCCCTCCACTTT. Translated, it gives CSAMGPSSPLHF. The chain links TRBV20-1 to TRBJ1-6; D ambiguous. V lost 4 bases and J lost 10, with 11 bases in between. CDR3 length: 12 residues. Germline V gene sequence: CDR1 DFQATT, CDR2 SNEGSKA (reference sequence).

The chain is built from TRBV7-2 and TRBJ2-3, with D uncertain. Germline CDR1 SGHTA, CDR2 FQGNSA. V lost 5 bases, J lost 1 base, and 16 bases lay in between. CDR3 length: 16 residues. The CDR3 sequence is CASSPVSRRGTDTQYF. In nucleotides, the CDR3 is TGTGCCAGCAGCCCGGTGTCCCGAAGGGGCACAGATACGCAGTATTTT.

With regard to this clonotype: The junction and the germline gene differ at one end; a read error may be behind it. The V gene is TRBV28, the J gene TRBJ1-1; D unresolved. This CDR3 has 11 amino acids. Germline CDR1 is MDHEN and CDR2 is SYDVKM. The CDR3 sequence is CASRLYTEAFF. CDR3 coding DNA: TGTGCCAGCAGGTTATACACTGAAGCTTTCTTT.

The chain recombines TRBV3-1 with TRBJ2-7, with 9 nucleotides matching TRBD1. This CDR3 has 15 residues. Germline assignment: CDR1 LGHDT and CDR2 YNNKEL (reference sequence). Trimming took 3 bases from V and 2 from J; bases not matched to a gene: 5. The CDR3 nucleotides read TGTGCCAGCAGCCACGCGGGACAGGGCACCTACGAGCAGTACTTC. As protein: CASSHAGQGTYEQYF.